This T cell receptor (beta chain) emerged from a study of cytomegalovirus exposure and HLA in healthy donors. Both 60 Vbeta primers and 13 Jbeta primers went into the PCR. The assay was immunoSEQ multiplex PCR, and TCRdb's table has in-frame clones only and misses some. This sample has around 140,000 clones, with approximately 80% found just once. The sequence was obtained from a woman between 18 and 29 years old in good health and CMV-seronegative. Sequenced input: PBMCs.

Here the CDR3 DNA reads TGTGCCAGCAGCTCCTCCGGGACAGGGGGAACCGGGGAGCTGTTTTTT. Translating it yields CASSSSGTGGTGELFF. This chain uses TRBV5-4 with TRBJ2-2; 11 bases agree with TRBD1. After removal of 3 bases from V and 5 bases from J, the junction contained 6 bases not matched to a gene. Germline V gene lookup returns CDR1 SGHNT and CDR2 YYREEE (reference sequence). The CDR3 covers 16 residues.